What follows describes a single T cell receptor beta chain. Its antigen remains unidentified. This sample was included in a study of cytomegalovirus exposure and HLA in healthy donors. Some clones are missing from TCRdb's copy, which holds only in-frame ones; the method was immunoSEQ multiplex PCR. The sample has 150,000 to 200,000 clones, about 90% seen once. Broader study findings: The study recorded around 160 TCR beta chains that were cytomegalovirus-associated.

With V trimmed by 1 base and J by 3 bases, 4 bases remained unmatched. The CDR3 is 16 amino acids. In germline, CDR1 is MNHNS, CDR2 SASEGT. The chain has TRBV6-1 and TRBJ2-2; 8 positions match TRBD1. The clonotype was recovered from a woman younger than 35 in good health and CMV-seropositive. Input material: PBMCs. The CDR3 here is CASSEGTGWDTGELFF. The CDR3 DNA reads TGTGCCAGCAGTGAAGGGACAGGGTGGGACACCGGGGAGCTGTTTTTT.